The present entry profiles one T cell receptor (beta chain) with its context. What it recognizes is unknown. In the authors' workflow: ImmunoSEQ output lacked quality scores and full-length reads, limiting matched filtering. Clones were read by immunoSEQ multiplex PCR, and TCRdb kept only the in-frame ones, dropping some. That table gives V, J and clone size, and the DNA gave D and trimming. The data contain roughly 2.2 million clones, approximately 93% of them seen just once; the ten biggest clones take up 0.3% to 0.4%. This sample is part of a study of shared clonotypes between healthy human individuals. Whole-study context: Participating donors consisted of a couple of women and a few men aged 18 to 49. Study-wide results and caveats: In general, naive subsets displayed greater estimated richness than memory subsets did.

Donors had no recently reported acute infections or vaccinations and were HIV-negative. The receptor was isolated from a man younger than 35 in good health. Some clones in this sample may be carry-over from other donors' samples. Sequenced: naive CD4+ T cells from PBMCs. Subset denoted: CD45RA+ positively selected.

In DNA, the CDR3 is TGTGCCAGCAGCAAATGCCAGAATGAGCAGTTCTTC. Its translation: CASSKCQNEQFF. J is TRBJ2-1 and V is TRBV21-1; the D call of TRBD1 is as the table states it, not checked on the DNA. TRBV21-1 is classified as a pseudogene. The length of the CDR3 is 12 residues.